Listed here are 9 T cell receptor beta chains from one sample, sequenced in a study of T cell repertoires in cytomegalovirus infection. Each CDR3 protein is one row after TCRdb ran MiXCR on the reads. Here the sample spans about 440,000 distinct CDR3 sequences, approximately 31% being singletons. Sample: PBMCs. All receptors come from a human donor in good health (CMV status not recorded). Some clones in this sample may be carry-over from other donors' samples.

This clonotype was counted a few times. At one of its ends the junction is not consistent with the germline gene, which may arise from a read error. The chain couples TRBV11-2 to TRBJ2-3, with TRBD2 identical over 8 bases. The CDR3 spans 17 residues. Germline V lookup: CDR1 SGHAT, CDR2 FQNNGV. Here the CDR3 reads CASSLAPSLAGGDTKYF. CDR3 nucleotides: TGTGCCAGCAGCTTAGCCCCCAGCCTAGCGGGCGGAGATACGAAGTATTTT.

This clonotype was seen a handful of times. V and J are TRBV4-3 and TRBJ1-6; D not resolved. CDR3 length equals 14 residues. With 1 base removed from V and 8 bases from J, the gap between germline ends came to 9 bases. The germline CDR1 and CDR2 sequences are LGHNA and YSLEER. In DNA form, the CDR3 reads TGCGCCAGCAGCCAAGGAAGTGATCATTCACCCCTCCACTTT. Translation: CASSQGSDHSPLHF.

The rearrangement uses TRBV5-5 and TRBJ2-7; the D gene is possibly TRBD1 (5 bases). The ends were cut back, 0 bases at V and 6 bases at J, with 16 bases in the middle. The CDR3 runs to 15 residues. CDR1 and CDR2 from the germline V gene are SGHKS and YYEKEE (reference sequence). The CDR3 spells CASSLVGVGGSEQYF. The CDR3 DNA follows: TGTGCCAGCAGCTTGGTAGGGGTTGGTGGGTCCGAGCAGTACTTC.

This clonotype has at least ten counts. This chain uses TRBV7-2 with TRBJ2-3, with TRBD1 as a possible D gene (5 bases). The CDR3 has 15 amino acids. Trimming took off 5 bases at V and 4 bases at J, with 16 bases between the two ends. The germline gives CDR1 SGHTA, CDR2 FQGNSA. The CDR3 loop reads CASSPNGQGSDTQYF. In DNA, the CDR3 is TGTGCCAGCAGCCCTAATGGGCAGGGTTCAGATACGCAGTATTTT.

Comment on this clonotype: A much larger clonotype is one base distant, so this may be a read error. The chain employs TRBV7-2 and TRBJ1-4, with TRBD1 matching over 7 bases. J lost 8 bases, V lost 3 bases, and 9 bases had no gene match. Germline CDR1 is SGHTA and CDR2 is FQGNSA. There are 15 residues in the CDR3. The CDR3 sequence is CASSFRGQSKEKLFF. CDR3 sequence (DNA): TGTGCCAGCAGCTTCCGGGGACAGAGTAAGGAAAAACTGTTTTTT. Looking up the rest from reference TRBV7-2 and TRBJ1-4 gives the full variable domain: GAGVSQSPSNKVTEKGKDVELRCDPISGHTALYWYRQSLGQGLEFLIYFQGNSAPDKSGLPSDRFSAERTGGSVSTLTIQRTQQEDSAVYLCASSFRGQSKEKLFFGSGTQLSVL.

The table lists this clonotype with a few counts. The chain has TRBV7-3 and TRBJ2-3, with 9 nucleotides matching TRBD2. The CDR3 is 15 amino acids. The germline gives CDR1 SGHTA, CDR2 FQGTGA. The V segment lost 3 bases and the J segment 1 base; nucleotides outside the gene matches: 2. The CDR3 nucleotides read TGTGCCAGCAGCTTGCGGGGGGGCGGCACAGATACGCAGTATTTT. Its translation: CASSLRGGGTDTQYF.

The sample holds many counts of this clonotype. This rearrangement joins TRBV12-3 or TRBV12-4 to TRBJ2-3; TRBD2 agrees at 7 bases. The ends lost 3 bases at V and 0 bases at J; junction bases unmatched: 3. The CDR3 has 15 amino acids. CDR3 DNA: TGTGCCAGCAGTTTGGGAGGGGCTAGCACAGATACGCAGTATTTT. This encodes CASSLGGASTDTQYF.

V and J are TRBV7-6 and TRBJ1-1, with 10 bases aligning to TRBD1. This CDR3 has 16 amino acids. With 3 bases clipped from V and 0 bases from J, the junction kept 4 bases outside the gene matches. Germline V CDR1 and CDR2: SGHVS, FNYEAQ. The CDR3 sequence is CASSFDRGPLNTEAFF. CDR3 coding DNA: TGTGCCAGCAGCTTTGACAGGGGGCCACTGAACACTGAAGCTTTCTTT.

The chain employs TRBV7-9 and TRBJ2-5; D remains unclear. The germline V gene has CDR1 SEHNR and CDR2 FQNEAQ (reference sequence). The CDR3 has 13 amino acids. Trimming cost V 5 bases and J 2 bases, with 9 bases left between them. The CDR3 coding sequence is TGTGCCAGCAGCCGGGCGGAGCAAGAGACCCAGTACTTC. Amino acid sequence: CASSRAEQETQYF.